In this sample, the clone carrying this TCR beta chain turned up many times. Its antigen is still unknown. These data come from a study of T cells in Graves' hyperthyroidism and ophthalmopathy. The study, taken as a whole, reports: Most clonotypes expanded in the thyroid (above 0.001) were also present in blood. For ophthalmopathy, model prediction preceded onset by a median around six months.

V dropped 5 bases and J dropped 5; count of bases not matched to a gene: 13. This CDR3 spans 18 amino acids. The V gene's germline CDR1 is MDHEN and CDR2 SYDVKM. The TCR beta CDR3 regions underwent amplification using RNA transcripts as the source. The HTBI primer set was used in a first-round RT-PCR of the TCR CDR3. One entry per CDR3 protein results from TCRdb running MiXCR on the multiplex PCR reads. The data contain more than 300,000 distinct CDR3 sequences, about 13% of them singletons. The specimen sequenced was blood. The V gene is TRBV28, the J gene TRBJ2-5; 14 bases map to TRBD2. The receptor was derived from a woman aged 18-35 years with Graves' hyperthyroidism. The CDR3, as DNA: TGTGCCAGCAGTCACGTCCCGGGACTAGCGGGAGCATGGGAGACCCAGTACTTC. Its protein product is CASSHVPGLAGAWETQYF.